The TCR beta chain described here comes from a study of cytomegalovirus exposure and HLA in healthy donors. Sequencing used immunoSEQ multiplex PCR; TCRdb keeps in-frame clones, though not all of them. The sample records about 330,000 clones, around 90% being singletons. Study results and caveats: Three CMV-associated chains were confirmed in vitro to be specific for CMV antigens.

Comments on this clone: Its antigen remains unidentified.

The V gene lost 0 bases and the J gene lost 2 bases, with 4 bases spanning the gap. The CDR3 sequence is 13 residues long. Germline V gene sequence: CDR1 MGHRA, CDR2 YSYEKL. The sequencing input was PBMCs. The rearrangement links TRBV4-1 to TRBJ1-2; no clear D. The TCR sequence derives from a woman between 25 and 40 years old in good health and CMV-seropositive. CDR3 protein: CASSQEENYGYTF. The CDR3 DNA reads TGCGCCAGCAGCCAAGAGGAAAACTATGGCTACACCTTC.